A single sample is the source of the 10 T cell receptor beta chains below, sequenced in a study of T-cell reconstitution after alpha-beta-depleted transplantation in children. A TCRbeta library incorporating unique molecular identifiers was prepared. TCRdb re-derived calls from the PCR reads in MiXCR, one entry per CDR3 protein. The repertoire has a few hundred thousand distinct CDR3 sequences, over 20% of them found once; the top ten carry just over 35%. The sequenced sample was PBMCs, obtained before TCRalphabeta/CD19-depleted stem cell transplant. These receptors all stem from a boy in the first two years of life with Wiskott-Aldrich syndrome, due to receive a stem cell transplant.

The chain uses TRBV7-2 and TRBJ2-3, with 10 bases fitting TRBD2. The CDR3 runs to 16 residues. The germline V gene encodes CDR1 SGHTA and CDR2 FQGNSA. V trimming: 5 bases; J trimming: 2 bases; junction bases outside the gene matches: 7. In DNA, the CDR3 is TGTGCCAGCAGCGCGGGACTAGCGCTGTACACAGATACGCAGTATTTT. Amino acid sequence: CASSAGLALYTDTQYF.

The chain recombines TRBV7-3 with TRBJ1-6; D unresolved. The CDR3 loop spans 13 amino acids. Trimming took off 8 bases at V and 10 bases at J, with 15 bases between the two ends. CDR1 and CDR2 (germline): SGHTA, FQGTGA. CDR3 protein: CASSPQWGSPLHF. In nucleotides, the CDR3 is TGTGCCAGCTCCCCCCAGTGGGGATCACCCCTCCACTTT.

DNA for the CDR3: TGTGCCAGCAGCCCCTTTTGGGGGGCCGGTGAAAAACTGTTTTTT. Translation gives CASSPFWGAGEKLFF. The J gene is TRBJ1-4, the V gene TRBV6-1; D possibly corresponds to TRBD1 (6 bases). The V and J ends lost 6 bases and 7 bases respectively, with 18 bases between them. Germline V gene sequence: CDR1 MNHNS, CDR2 SASEGT. The CDR3 length is 15 residues.

This chain uses TRBV10-3 with TRBJ1-4; D possibly corresponds to TRBD1 (5 bases). V gave up 3 bases and J gave up 8 bases, with 13 bases separating them. The CDR3 has 14 residues. CDR1 is ENHRY, CDR2 SYGVKD, per germline. CDR3 sequence: CAISDGALEEKLFF. DNA for the CDR3: TGTGCCATCAGTGATGGGGCGTTAGAAGAAAAACTGTTTTTT.

The V and J genes are TRBV2 and TRBJ2-1; tentative D call: TRBD2 (6 bases). The V end lost 4 bases, the J end lost 12 bases, and 10 bases lay between the germline ends. This CDR3 is built from 11 residues. Germline CDR1 is SNHLY and CDR2 is FYNNEI. CDR3 sequence: CASSGRGLQFF. The CDR3 nucleotides read TGTGCCAGCAGTGGTCGGGGGTTGCAGTTCTTC. Full variable domain (outside the CDR3, taken from reference TRBV2 and TRBJ2-1): EPEVTQTPSHQVTQMGQEVILRCVPISNHLYFYWYRQILGQKVEFLVSFYNNEISEKSEIFDDQFSVERPDGSNFTLKIRSTKLEDSAMYFCASSGRGLQFFGPGTRLTVL.

This rearrangement joins TRBV7-9 to TRBJ2-1; 12 nucleotides align to TRBD2. The CDR3 consists of 15 residues. Per germline, CDR1 SEHNR and CDR2 FQNEAQ (reference sequence). V dropped 8 bases and J dropped 5; count of bases not matched to a gene: 7. CDR3 sequence reads: CASAPGLAGNNEQFF. The CDR3, as DNA: TGTGCCAGCGCGCCCGGACTAGCGGGGAACAATGAGCAGTTCTTC.

This clonotype was detected many times. The J gene is TRBJ2-7, the V gene TRBV25-1, with D perhaps matching TRBD1 (6 bases). This CDR3 is 12 amino acids long. CDR1 and CDR2 (germline): MGHDK, SYGVNS. Trimming stripped 5 bases from V and 2 bases from J, with 7 bases between. CDR3 DNA: TGTGCCAGCAGTAGGGGGACCTACGAGCAGTACTTC. Translating gives CASSRGTYEQYF.

The CDR3 DNA reads as TGTGCCAGCAGCTTAGGGTTCCTTGCGGGCCCAGGTACAGATACGCAGTATTTT. As protein: CASSLGFLAGPGTDTQYF. V usage is TRBV7-6 and J usage is TRBJ2-3; a weak D match, TRBD2 (5 bases). Looked up from germline, CDR1 is SGHVS and CDR2 is FNYEAQ. The CDR3 is 18 residues long. The V and J ends lost 1 base and 3 bases respectively, with 20 bases between them.

This clonotype showed up just once. This chain connects TRBV5-1 to TRBJ2-2; 10 bases map to TRBD1. V dropped 0 bases and J dropped 5; count of bases not matched to a gene: 4. Germline V CDR1 and CDR2: SGHRS, YFSETQ. The CDR3 has 16 residues. CDR3 in DNA: TGCGCCAGCAGCTTGGGACAGGGGGCGCAGACCGGGGAGCTGTTTTTT. This translates into CASSLGQGAQTGELFF.

The chain has TRBV12-3 or TRBV12-4 and TRBJ1-3, with D hard to call. The CDR3 has 14 residues. V lost 7 bases and J lost 0, with 10 bases in between. The chain's CDR3 is CASTVLSSGNTIYF. CDR3 nucleotide sequence: TGTGCCAGCACTGTCCTGAGCTCTGGAAACACCATATATTTT.